The sequence of this T cell receptor (beta chain) was determined in a study of shared clonotypes between healthy human individuals. Study findings and constraints: What naive subsets generally showed was a larger estimated richness than memory subsets showed. Investigators collected only blood, and repertoires in tissues likely differ. Inspection by rarefaction showed sorted-subset sequencing to be incomplete despite large depth.

The CDR3 extends over 14 amino acids. In germline, CDR1 is MDHEN, CDR2 SYDVKM. J gave up 8 bases and V 6 bases, and 12 bases lay outside the gene matches. Profiled with immunoSEQ multiplex PCR; TCRdb holds only in-frame clones, not every one. The sample carries 1.5 million to 1.9 million clones, under 99% recorded once. With regard to this clone: Its antigen remains unknown.

The sample was naive CD4+ T cells sorted from blood. The subset denotes: CD45RA+ positively selected. V gene TRBV28 combines with J gene TRBJ1-2, with TRBD1 identical over 7 bases. The receptor comes from a man aged 30-40 years in good health. The CDR3 sequence: CASRTQGTHLGYTF. CDR3 nucleotide sequence: TGTGCCAGCAGGACACAGGGGACGCACTTAGGCTACACCTTC.